This TCR beta chain was profiled in a study of cytomegalovirus exposure and HLA in healthy donors. In the study overall: The use of the same platform for the roughly 120 validation repertoires and the approximately 690 first-cohort repertoires was reported by a later analysis. Study results and limitations: Diagnosis of cytomegalovirus status made by the classifier reportedly showed high specificity and sensitivity. The study recorded 164 TCR beta chains that were cytomegalovirus-associated.

This clone came up many times. As yet, its antigen is unknown. The V gene lost 5 bases and the J gene lost 3 bases, with 13 bases spanning the gap. The CDR3 covers 15 residues. CDR1 and CDR2 (germline): SEHNR, FQNEAQ (reference sequence). Libraries were prepared by immunoSEQ multiplex PCR; TCRdb keeps only in-frame clonotypes and omits some of them. In the table there are 150,000 or so clones, approximately 89% of which are singletons. The chain has TRBV7-9 and TRBJ1-4; D remains unclear. This TCR derives from a man aged 18-30 years in good health and CMV-seropositive. The sequencing sample was made of PBMCs. CDR3 coding DNA: TGTGCCAGCAGCCCCCCGGTTCTGGCTAATGAAAAACTGTTTTTT. Its translation: CASSPPVLANEKLFF.